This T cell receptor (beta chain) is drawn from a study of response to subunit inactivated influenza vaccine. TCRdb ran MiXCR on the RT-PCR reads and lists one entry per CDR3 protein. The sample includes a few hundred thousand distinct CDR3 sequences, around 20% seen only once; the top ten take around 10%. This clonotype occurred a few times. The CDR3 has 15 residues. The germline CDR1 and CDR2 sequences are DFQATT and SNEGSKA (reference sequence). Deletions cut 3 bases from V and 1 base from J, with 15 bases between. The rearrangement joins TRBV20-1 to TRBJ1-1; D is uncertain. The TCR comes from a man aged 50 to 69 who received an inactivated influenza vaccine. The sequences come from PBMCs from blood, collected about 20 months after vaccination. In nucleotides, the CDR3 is TGCAGTGCTAGTCGGCCGCCCGTCAGGAACACTGAAGCTTTCTTT. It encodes CSASRPPVRNTEAFF.